The entry that follows covers one TCR beta chain sequence. Antigen specificity is unknown. This record comes from a study of OX40 agonist ivuxolimab in advanced cancers. Study-wide results and caveats: Circulating CD4+ and CD8+ T cells showed clonal expansion by week 6 at 0.1 to 3.0 mg/kg.

The CDR3 runs 16 residues. The V segment lost 0 bases and the J segment 4 bases; nucleotides outside the gene matches: 9. CDR1 is SGDLS and CDR2 is YYNGEE in the germline V gene. The assay was immunoSEQ multiplex PCR, and TCRdb's table has in-frame clones only and misses some. The data contain about 61,000 clones, about 90% of them seen just once; the ten biggest clones take up 23%. The material was CD4+ or CD8+ T cells sorted from blood, obtained in a trial of the OX40 agonist ivuxolimab. The sequence came from an adult with an advanced solid tumor such as melanoma, head and neck, liver or kidney cancer. This sequence joins TRBV9 and TRBJ2-7, with 8 nucleotides matching TRBD1. The CDR3 bases are TGTGCCAGCAGCGTAGGTGGGGGCCAGGGGGCTTACGAGCAGTACTTC. Translated, it gives CASSVGGGQGAYEQYF.